The entry below describes one T cell receptor (beta chain). These data belong to a study of OX40 agonist ivuxolimab in advanced cancers. About the research overall: Cohort: roughly 79% men, mean age approximately 60, aged roughly 20 to 79.

The CDR3 is made up of 14 amino acids. Trimming cost V 3 bases and J 2 bases, with 11 bases left between them. Germline V lookup: CDR1 SGHRS, CDR2 YFSETQ. TCRdb's table, derived via immunoSEQ multiplex PCR, lists solely in-frame clones and lacks some. The data hold some 80,000 clones, with 85% observed a single time. The chain is built from TRBV5-1 and TRBJ1-2, with a possible D match to TRBD1 (6 bases). This receptor was identified in an adult with an advanced solid tumor such as melanoma, head and neck, liver or kidney cancer. The sample consisted of CD4+ or CD8+ T cells sorted from blood, taken in a trial of the OX40 agonist ivuxolimab. Written as DNA, the CDR3 is TGCGCCAGCAGCTCGGACAGCCAGAACTATGGCTACACCTTC. It translates to CASSSDSQNYGYTF.